This TCR beta chain was sequenced for a study of blood T cell repertoires in COVID-19. Original processing methods: Reference gene primers were amplified, and this amplification served to estimate nucleated cell counts. Using immunoSEQ multiplex PCR, the repertoire was profiled, and TCRdb retains in-frame clones only, with some absent. The V and J calls and clone size are taken from that table; D and trimming were inferred from the DNA. The sample shows roughly 100,000 clones, less than 90% of them seen only once. Germline-derived CDR1 and CDR2 are SGHTA and FQGNSA. The CDR3 consists of 15 residues. The junction had 7 bases not matched to a gene; V was cut back by 5 bases and J by 7 bases.

The chain carries TRBV7-2 and TRBJ2-1, with TRBD2 identical over 11 bases. The clonotype originates from an elderly man with acute or convalescent COVID-19. Sequencing used peripheral blood. The CDR3 DNA reads as TGTGCCAGCAGCCAGCTAGCGGGAGGAGGGAATGAGCAGTTCTTC. Its protein is CASSQLAGGGNEQFF.